Listed below are T cell receptor beta chains from one sample, sequenced in a study of T-cell memory formation after mild COVID-19. Each CDR3 protein is one row after TCRdb ran MiXCR on the 5' RACE reads. The sample yields more than 350,000 distinct CDR3 sequences, 15% to 20% seen once. Sequenced input: PBMCs or a T cell subset sorted from them (not recorded which). These receptors all come from a man between 18 and 35 years old who had mild COVID-19 (a few samples of this study predate the infection). Cell type and time point are not known. CDR3s include the opening cysteine and the closing phenylalanine or tryptophan. Each record gives: V gene, J gene, clone size, CDR3 length, D gene, CDR3 DNA, CDR3 protein. A D gene is named only where the DNA matches it firmly. Rows may omit the clone size; those that give it use once, few, many or a size class.

v_gene: TRBV12-3/TRBV12-4; j_gene: TRBJ2-3; abundance: few; len: 17; d_gene: TRBD2; CDR3nt: TGTGCCAGCAACCTACGACTAGCGGGGGACAACACAGATACGCAGTATTTT; CDR3aa: CASNLRLAGDNTDTQYF
v_gene: TRBV7-7; j_gene: TRBJ1-1; abundance: few; len: 15; d_gene: -; CDR3nt: TGTGCCAGCAGCTTAGGGCGGACCATGAACACTGAAGCTTTCTTT; CDR3aa: CASSLGRTMNTEAFF
v_gene: TRBV14; j_gene: TRBJ1-6; abundance: -; len: 13; d_gene: -; CDR3nt: TGTGCCAGCAGCCCACGGCGAGGCTCACCCCTCCACTTT; CDR3aa: CASSPRRGSPLHF
v_gene: TRBV28; j_gene: TRBJ1-1; abundance: few; len: 16; d_gene: -; CDR3nt: TGTGCCAGCAGTTTTGGGGCGAGGGGCAAGGGCACTGAAGCTTTCTTT; CDR3aa: CASSFGARGKGTEAFF
v_gene: TRBV7-9; j_gene: TRBJ2-5; abundance: few; len: 15; d_gene: -; CDR3nt: TGTGCCAGCAGCTTAACCCGTTTGCCCCAAGAGACCCAGTACTTC; CDR3aa: CASSLTRLPQETQYF
v_gene: TRBV7-6; j_gene: TRBJ2-1; abundance: -; len: 17; d_gene: TRBD2; CDR3nt: TGTGCCAGCAGCTTAGGTGTCGGGGGGATTTTTTGGAATGAGCAGTTCTTC; CDR3aa: CASSLGVGGIFWNEQFF
v_gene: TRBV20-1; j_gene: TRBJ1-6; abundance: many; len: 15; d_gene: TRBD1; CDR3nt: TGCAGTGCTAGAGATTTCGGACAGGGTAATTCACCCCTCCACTTT; CDR3aa: CSARDFGQGNSPLHF
v_gene: TRBV4-2; j_gene: TRBJ2-5; abundance: few; len: 15; d_gene: -; CDR3nt: TGTGCCAGCAGCCAAGATGGTCATCCTAGGGAGACCCAGTACTTC; CDR3aa: CASSQDGHPRETQYF
v_gene: TRBV27; j_gene: TRBJ2-7; abundance: -; len: 14; d_gene: TRBD1; CDR3nt: TGTGCCAGCAGTGGGGGACAGGGGGTTTACGAGCAGTACTTC; CDR3aa: CASSGGQGVYEQYF
v_gene: TRBV10-2; j_gene: TRBJ2-1; abundance: few; len: 17; d_gene: -; CDR3nt: TGCGCCAGCAGTGAGTCGATAGAGTTCAACTCCCACAATGAGCAGTTCTTC; CDR3aa: CASSESIEFNSHNEQFF
v_gene: TRBV6-1; j_gene: TRBJ2-3; abundance: -; len: 16; d_gene: TRBD2; CDR3nt: TGTGCCAGCAGGAGCGGGGGGGCTAATAGCGCAGATACGCAGTATTTT; CDR3aa: CASRSGGANSADTQYF
v_gene: TRBV4-3; j_gene: TRBJ1-1; abundance: few; len: 14; d_gene: -; CDR3nt: TGCGCCAGCAGCCACGGACATAAGGACACTGAAGCTTTCTTT; CDR3aa: CASSHGHKDTEAFF
v_gene: TRBV4-1; j_gene: TRBJ2-1; abundance: many; len: 17; d_gene: -; CDR3nt: TGCGCCAGCAGCCAACCTACGGGTTATGGGTCCTACAATGAGCAGTTCTTC; CDR3aa: CASSQPTGYGSYNEQFF
v_gene: TRBV13; j_gene: TRBJ2-7; abundance: -; len: 13; d_gene: -; CDR3nt: TGTGCCAGCAGCTTAAGAGGGGCCTACGAGCAGTACTTC; CDR3aa: CASSLRGAYEQYF
v_gene: TRBV6-5; j_gene: TRBJ1-2; abundance: -; len: 14; d_gene: TRBD1; CDR3nt: TGTGCCAGCAGTATTGACAGGGCTAACTATGGCTACACCTTC; CDR3aa: CASSIDRANYGYTF
v_gene: TRBV6-6; j_gene: TRBJ2-1; abundance: -; len: 16; d_gene: TRBD2; CDR3nt: TGTGCCAGCAGTTACTCGGGACTAGCGGGGAACAATGAGCAGTTCTTC; CDR3aa: CASSYSGLAGNNEQFF
v_gene: TRBV7-2; j_gene: TRBJ2-7; abundance: -; len: 16; d_gene: -; CDR3nt: TGTGCCAGCAGCTTAGGTCCAGGGCAGGGTCAGGGGGAGCAGTACTTC; CDR3aa: CASSLGPGQGQGEQYF